Listed below are T cell receptor beta chains from one sample, sequenced in a study of shared clonotypes between healthy human individuals. TCRdb's table, derived via immunoSEQ multiplex PCR, lists solely in-frame clones and lacks some. The top ten hold under 0.15% of the sample, which has some 2.1 million clones, 85% to 95% seen once. Sequencing input: naive CD4+ T cells sorted from blood. The receptors come from a man aged 18 to 30 in good health. Each CDR3 is given with its conserved first and last residue. A D gene is named only where the DNA matches it firmly. Some rows mark clone size as missing; the rest say once, few, many or name a class of expanded clone.

cdr3_nt cdr3_aa d_call j_call v_call clone_size
TGCGCCAGCAGTATCGAATCCGGGACCGTCCTCCGTGGCTACACCTTC CASSIESGTVLRGYTF NA TRBJ1-2 TRBV4-1 NA
TGCAGCGTTGATACGGGAATTAGGAAGACCCAGTACTTC CSVDTGIRKTQYF NA TRBJ2-5 TRBV29-1 NA
TGTGCCAGCAGCTTAGGTGGGGGGAAGTCCGTGCGGGATGGCTACACCTTC CASSLGGGKSVRDGYTF NA TRBJ1-2 TRBV11-2 NA
TGCGCCAGCAGCTTGGCACCGTATAGCAATCAGCCCCAGCATTTT CASSLAPYSNQPQHF NA TRBJ1-5 TRBV5-1 NA
TGTGCCAGCGGATCCGTTACAGGGACCGAGCAGTACTTC CASGSVTGTEQYF NA TRBJ2-7 TRBV27 NA
TGTGCCAGCTCACCCGGACAGAGGGAGACCCAGTACTTC CASSPGQRETQYF NA TRBJ2-5 TRBV18 NA
TGTGCCAGCAGTGACTGGTCGGGACAGGTATCCTACGAGCAGTACTTC CASSDWSGQVSYEQYF TRBD1 TRBJ2-7 TRBV6-4 NA
TGTGCCAGCAGCGTGAAGGACAGGGGAAATTTCGAGCAGTACTTC CASSVKDRGNFEQYF TRBD1 TRBJ2-7 TRBV7-8 NA
TGTGCCAGCAGCTTAATGGTTGGACAGGGGGCCAACTATGGCTACACCTTC CASSLMVGQGANYGYTF TRBD1 TRBJ1-2 TRBV7-9 NA
TGTGCCAGCTCACTGGCTCCGGGAAAGGACTACGAGCAGTACTTC CASSLAPGKDYEQYF NA TRBJ2-7 TRBV18 NA
TGTGCCAGCTCAAATCCGGGACAGGGGATACTAGCGACGGGGTACAATGAGCAGTTCTTC CASSNPGQGILATGYNEQFF TRBD1 TRBJ2-1 TRBV18 NA
TGCGCCAGCAGCCAAGAGACCGGGAATCAGCCCCAGCATTTT CASSQETGNQPQHF NA TRBJ1-5 TRBV4-3 NA
TGTGCCAGCCGTTATCGGGTCGGAGACTATGGCTACACCTTC CASRYRVGDYGYTF NA TRBJ1-2 TRBV6-1 NA
TGTGCCAGTGATGAGAAGGGACAACTGTTTTTT CASDEKGQLFF NA TRBJ1-4 TRBV19 NA
TGTGCCAGCACCCGCCCCCGACAGGGAATCTATGGCTACACCTTC CASTRPRQGIYGYTF TRBD1 TRBJ1-2 TRBV5-6 NA
TGTGCCAGCAGCTTGTCGTCAGAGACCCAGTACTTC CASSLSSETQYF NA TRBJ2-5 TRBV7-2 NA
TGTGCCAGCAGCCCCCGGGCCGGGACTAGTTTTTTCTACGAGCAGTACTTC CASSPRAGTSFFYEQYF TRBD2 TRBJ2-7 TRBV5-5 NA
TGTGCTAGCAGCTTAGGAGGGCGAAGAGACAGGGACCTCTCATACGAGCAGTACTTC CASSLGGRRDRDLSYEQYF NA TRBJ2-7 TRBV7-7 NA
TGCAGCGTTGAATCGGACCCCTTTGAGCCCGGGGAGCTGTTTTTT CSVESDPFEPGELFF NA TRBJ2-2 TRBV29-1 NA
TGTGCCAGCAGTTTAACCCTCCCAGGGGTGGGCTACGAGCAGTACTTC CASSLTLPGVGYEQYF NA TRBJ2-7 TRBV27 NA
TGCAGTGCTAGACCGAACGAGCAGTACTTC CSARPNEQYF NA TRBJ2-7 TRBV20-1 many
TGTGCCAGCAGCACGAGGGGGGCCGGGGAGCTGTTTTTT CASSTRGAGELFF NA TRBJ2-2 TRBV7-9 NA
TGCGCCAGCAGCGTAAACAGGGAAATCTATGGCTACACCTTC CASSVNREIYGYTF NA TRBJ1-2 TRBV4-3 NA
TGTGCCAGCAGTGAGACAAAATTGAGCTCCTACGAGCAGTACTTC CASSETKLSSYEQYF NA TRBJ2-7 TRBV25-1 NA
TGTGCCAGCAGCTTTGACAGTTCCTACGAGCAGTACTTC CASSFDSSYEQYF NA TRBJ2-7 TRBV7-2 once
TGTGCCAGCAGCGAGGGAGTTCCGACCAGAGATACGCAGTATTTT CASSEGVPTRDTQYF NA TRBJ2-3 TRBV4-2 NA
TGTGCCAGCAGCCCCCAGACTAGCGGGGCGTGGGAGCTGTTTTTT CASSPQTSGAWELFF TRBD2 TRBJ2-2 TRBV7-9 NA
TGCGCCAGCAGCGCACAAGGAAACACCATATATTTT CASSAQGNTIYF NA TRBJ1-3 TRBV5-1 NA
TGCGCCAGCAGCTTGGTTGGAGGGACAAGCTCGGGCTACACCTTC CASSLVGGTSSGYTF NA TRBJ1-2 TRBV5-1 once
TGTGCCAGCAGCGGAGAGGGGACAGGGATAAACATTCAGTACTTC CASSGEGTGINIQYF TRBD1 TRBJ2-4 TRBV9 NA
TGTGCCAGCAGCTTCCCAGGGCGGCAAAACATTCAGTACTTC CASSFPGRQNIQYF NA TRBJ2-4 TRBV11-2 NA
TGTGCCAGCAACAAATTTGAAGATGGCTACACCTTC CASNKFEDGYTF NA TRBJ1-2 TRBV5-6 NA
TGTGCCAGCAGTGAACGAGGGGAGGGCGGCTACACCTTC CASSERGEGGYTF NA TRBJ1-2 TRBV6-1 NA
TGTGCCAGCAACAGGCAGGGGGAGTACGAGCAGTACTTC CASNRQGEYEQYF TRBD1 TRBJ2-7 TRBV6-1 NA
TGTGCCAGCAGCAATACAGGGTCGAACACCGGGGAGCTGTTTTTT CASSNTGSNTGELFF NA TRBJ2-2 TRBV11-3 NA
TGTGCCAGTGGTATCGGGTCAGGGGACCAGCCCCAGCATTTT CASGIGSGDQPQHF NA TRBJ1-5 TRBV19 NA
TGTGCCAGCTCACGGGGGCAGGGCTCCTATGGCTACACCTTC CASSRGQGSYGYTF NA TRBJ1-2 TRBV18 NA
TGTGCCAGCTCACCCGGGGCCAGCACAGATACGCAGTATTTT CASSPGASTDTQYF NA TRBJ2-3 TRBV18 NA
TGTGCCAGCAGCTTGGGCAGAGTCACAGATACGCAGTATTTT CASSLGRVTDTQYF NA TRBJ2-3 TRBV5-6 once
TGCGCCAGCGGCCCGGACATCCGAGCTAACTATGGCTACACCTTC CASGPDIRANYGYTF NA TRBJ1-2 TRBV5-1 NA
TGCGCCAGCAGCTTGGCGGCTGGGAACCACCAAGAGACCCAGTACTTC CASSLAAGNHQETQYF NA TRBJ2-5 TRBV5-1 once
TGTGCCAGCAGCCCCCGGGCTAGCGGGAGTAGGTGGGAGACCCAGTACTTC CASSPRASGSRWETQYF TRBD2 TRBJ2-5 TRBV9 NA
TGTGCCAGCAGTTTTGACTTTCAAATCTCCTACGAGCAGTACTTC CASSFDFQISYEQYF NA TRBJ2-7 TRBV6-6 NA